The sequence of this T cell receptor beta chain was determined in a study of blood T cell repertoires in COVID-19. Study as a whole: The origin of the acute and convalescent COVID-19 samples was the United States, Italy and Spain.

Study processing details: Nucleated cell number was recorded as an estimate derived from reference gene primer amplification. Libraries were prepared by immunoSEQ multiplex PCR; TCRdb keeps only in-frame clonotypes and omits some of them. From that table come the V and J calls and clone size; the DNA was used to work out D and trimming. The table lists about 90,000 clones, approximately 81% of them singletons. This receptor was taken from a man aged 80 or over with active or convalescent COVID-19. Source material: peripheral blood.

Here the CDR3 DNA reads TGTGCCAGCAGCTTGAGGGCGGGACAGGGGGCCTATGGCTACACCTTC. Translating it yields CASSLRAGQGAYGYTF. This chain uses TRBV5-4 with TRBJ1-2; 12 bases fit TRBD1. The CDR3 runs 16 residues. The germline V gene encodes CDR1 SGHNT and CDR2 YYREEE (reference sequence). Germline trimming cut 1 base from V and 4 bases from J; bases unmatched to any gene: 5.